This T cell receptor (beta chain) derives from a study of blood T cells in healthy people across ages. Findings and limits, study-wide: Strong correlation was found linking TCR beta diversity to naive T cell percentage. Diversity figures derived from one million T cells were judged to underestimate the true value. Because sorting was not performed, PBMCs prevented conclusive naive versus antigen-experienced comparison.

As concerns this clonotype: Antigen unknown.

Total RNA was extracted at no less than 6 micrograms per sample. It was with a sample-barcoded 5' primer and a J-beta primer mix that a second PCR of roughly 7 to 12 cycles was run. One entry per CDR3 protein, called by TCRdb with MiXCR from the 5' RACE reads. The table has about 1.1 million distinct CDR3 sequences, more than 30% seen once. The germline gives CDR1 LGHNA, CDR2 YSLEER. J gave up 5 bases and V 3 bases, and 12 bases lay outside the gene matches. This CDR3 spans 17 amino acids. V and J are TRBV4-3 and TRBJ2-2, with 7 positions matching TRBD1. Input material: blood. This clonotype was sampled from a man aged 18 to 29 in good health. The CDR3 nucleotides read TGCGCCAGCAGCCATGATCAGTTGAGGGGGCGTACCGGGGAGCTGTTTTTT. Amino acids: CASSHDQLRGRTGELFF.